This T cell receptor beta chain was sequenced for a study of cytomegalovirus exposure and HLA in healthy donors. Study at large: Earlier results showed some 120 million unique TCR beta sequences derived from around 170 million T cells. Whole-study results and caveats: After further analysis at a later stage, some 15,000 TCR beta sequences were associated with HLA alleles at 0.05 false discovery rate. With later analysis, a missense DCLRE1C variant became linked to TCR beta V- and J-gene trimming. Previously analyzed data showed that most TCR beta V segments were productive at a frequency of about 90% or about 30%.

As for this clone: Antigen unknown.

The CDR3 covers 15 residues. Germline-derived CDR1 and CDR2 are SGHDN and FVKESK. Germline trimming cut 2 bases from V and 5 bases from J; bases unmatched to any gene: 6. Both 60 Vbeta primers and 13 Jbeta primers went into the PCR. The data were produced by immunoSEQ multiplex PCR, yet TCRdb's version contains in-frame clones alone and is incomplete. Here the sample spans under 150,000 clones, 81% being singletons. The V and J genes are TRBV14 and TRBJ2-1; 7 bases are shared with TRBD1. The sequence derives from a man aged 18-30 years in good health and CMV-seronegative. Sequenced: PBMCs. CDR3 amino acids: CASSQTGVLDNEQFF. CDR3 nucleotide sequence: TGTGCCAGCAGCCAAACAGGGGTTCTAGACAATGAGCAGTTCTTC. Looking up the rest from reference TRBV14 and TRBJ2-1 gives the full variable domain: EAGVTQFPSHSVIEKGQTVTLRCDPISGHDNLYWYRRVMGKEIKFLLHFVKESKQDESGMPNNRFLAERTGGTYSTLKVQPAELEDSGVYFCASSQTGVLDNEQFFGPGTRLTVL.